The subject of this entry is one T cell receptor beta chain. Its antigen is not identified. Treatment reported: oral pan-JAK inhibitor, 5-10 mg twice daily. Sorting from PBMCs produced CD4+ and CD8+ T cells. The sample originates from a study of CD8+ T cells in alopecia areata. The CDR3 runs to 13 residues. Germline CDR1 GTSNPN, CDR2 SVGIG (reference sequence). The ends lost 0 bases at V and 7 bases at J; junction bases unmatched: 1. RNA extraction was followed by reverse transcription into cDNA, which acted as the sequencing template. TCRdb keeps only in-frame clones here, not all; method: immunoSEQ multiplex PCR. In the table there are around 120,000 clones, less than 75% of which are singletons. Broader study findings: With one nonresponder, baseline CD8+ expansion's link to response remains uncertain. Greater clonality was observed in lesional scalp samples, especially alopecia totalis/universalis, versus normal scalp.

The TCR sequence derives from a human donor with alopecia areata. The rearrangement links TRBV30 to TRBJ2-1, with 9 bases aligning to TRBD1. The input for sequencing was CD8+ T cells sorted from blood, taken at week 4, from a patient treated with tofacitinib. The CDR3 loop reads CAWSVDRGNEQFF. DNA of the CDR3: TGTGCCTGGAGTGTCGACAGGGGGAATGAGCAGTTCTTC.